This TCR beta chain emerged from a study of CD4+ T cells in melanoma (dated by TCRdb to between 2020 and 2023). Regarding the research as a whole: Neoantigen-specific CD4+ T cells in human melanoma were investigated in the study. Study-wide conclusions, independent of this receptor: The report described a correlation between neoantigen-specific CD4+ T cells and the function of CD8+ T cells, macrophages and B cells. Neoantigen-specific CD4+ T cells in melanoma were reported to show diverse differentiation states.

Library preparation was by the immunoSEQ multiplex PCR assay. The clones in this table, taken by TCRdb from immuneACCESS, are in-frame only. Not every clone is retained; where verified, under half of the shortfall comes from an unresolved V gene, and the cause of the rest is unknown. The sample has tens of thousands of clones on record, about 70% of them singletons. Jointly, the top ten make up under 5.5% of the sample. A word on this clone: The antigen it recognizes is unknown. Base qualities are not at hand, and no much larger clone is one base apart.

The CDR3 numbers 13 residues from cysteine through phenylalanine. Left in the record is the CDR3 DNA by itself, 39 bases read in frame from the first base. V and J lose 3 bases and 5 bases, and a span of 12 bases separates them. CDR1 and CDR2, per the germline V gene, are SGDLS and YYNGEE. Patients with melanoma were used as donors. The clonotype comes from a human donor with melanoma. The chain is made from TRBV9 and TRBJ2-7; the D gene cannot be named for sure. Sequencing input: tumor tissue. DNA sequence: TGTGCCAGCAGCGGGGGTACATGGGACGAGCAGTACTTC. Its protein product is CASSGGTWDEQYF.